The 8 T cell receptor beta chains below were found in one sample sequenced in a study of blood T cell repertoires in COVID-19. Profiling relied on immunoSEQ multiplex PCR, and the TCRdb table lists in-frame clones only, not all of them. This table has about 130,000 clones, roughly 79% appearing once. The sequencing sample was made of peripheral blood. These receptors were obtained from a human donor in a cohort sampled during active COVID-19.

This clone was seen only once. The chain recombines TRBV5-1 with TRBJ2-2; 9 positions agree with TRBD1. This CDR3 contains 16 residues. The germline V gene has CDR1 SGHRS and CDR2 YFSETQ. V was pared by 0 bases and J by 3 bases, with 3 bases of the junction left unmatched. CDR3 sequence (DNA): TGCGCCAGCAGCTTGGGGGACAGGGTAGACACCGGGGAGCTGTTTTTT. This gives the protein CASSLGDRVDTGELFF.

This chain joins TRBV27 and TRBJ2-2; no reliable D call. The CDR3 runs to 15 residues. V was shortened by 6 bases and J by 1 base, with 12 bases between the two germline ends. Germline values: CDR1 MNHEY, CDR2 SMNVEV (reference sequence). CDR3 DNA sequence: TGTGCCAGCAGCCGACTGAAGATGAACACCGGGGAGCTGTTTTTT. Translated, it gives CASSRLKMNTGELFF.

The rearrangement uses TRBV5-8 and TRBJ2-3; tentative D call: TRBD1 (6 bases). Trimming cost V 0 bases and J 1 base, with 6 bases left between them. From germline, CDR1 is SGHTS and CDR2 YDEGEE. This CDR3 is 14 amino acids long. The CDR3 protein is CASSLDRGTDTQYF. The CDR3 DNA is TGTGCCAGCAGCTTGGACAGGGGCACAGATACGCAGTATTTT.

The chain joins TRBV27 to TRBJ2-1; 7 positions agree with TRBD2. Germline lookup yields CDR1 MNHEY and CDR2 SMNVEV (reference sequence). The CDR3 has 13 residues. The V segment lost 3 bases and the J segment 6 bases; nucleotides outside the gene matches: 2. DNA for the CDR3: TGTGCCAGCAGTTTGGGGAGGGGCAATGAGCAGTTCTTC. It specifies CASSLGRGNEQFF.

The chain links TRBV27 to TRBJ1-5; 7 bases map to TRBD1. This CDR3 region has 13 residues. The germline V gene has CDR1 MNHEY and CDR2 SMNVEV (reference sequence). J gave up 6 bases and V 6 bases, and 5 bases lay outside the gene matches. Here the CDR3 DNA reads TGTGCCAGCAGCTCCGGGACAGCTCAGCCCCAGCATTTT. Amino acids: CASSSGTAQPQHF.

The chain is built from TRBV27 and TRBJ1-2, with a possible D match to TRBD1 (5 bases). Trimming pared 6 bases from V and 5 bases from J, leaving 13 bases between. Germline CDR1 reads MNHEY; CDR2 reads SMNVEV (reference sequence). The CDR3 covers 13 residues. This chain's CDR3 is CASRSTAYYGYTF. The CDR3 coding sequence is TGTGCCAGCAGATCGACAGCCTATTATGGCTACACCTTC.

Ten or more counts support this clone. This sequence joins TRBV7-6 and TRBJ2-3; 8 bases match TRBD2. Trimming took 6 bases from V and 8 from J; bases not matched to a gene: 10. From germline, CDR1 is SGHVS and CDR2 FNYEAQ. The CDR3 spans 14 residues. This CDR3 is CASSSTAGEGTQYF. The CDR3 DNA reads as TGTGCCAGCAGTTCGACAGCGGGGGAGGGTACGCAGTATTTT.

The CDR3, as DNA: TGTGCCAGCAGTTTAAAGATGTACACGGGGGTCTATGGCTACACCTTC. It is translated as CASSLKMYTGVYGYTF. This chain connects TRBV28 to TRBJ1-2, with D possibly being TRBD1 (5 bases). CDR1 MDHEN and CDR2 SYDVKM come from the germline V gene. The CDR3 has 16 residues. The germline V and J ends were trimmed by 2 bases and 4 bases, with 17 bases remaining between them.